This TCR beta chain was recorded in a study of blood T cell repertoires in COVID-19. This CDR3 has 12 amino acids. Germline V gene data show CDR1 as MDHEN and CDR2 as SYDVKM. Deletions cut 6 bases from V and 3 bases from J, with 6 bases between. Some clones are missing from TCRdb's copy, which holds only in-frame ones; the method was immunoSEQ multiplex PCR. The sample lists a few hundred thousand clones; less than 90% were seen once. This receptor was obtained from a woman in her 30s who had recovered from COVID-19. The specimen was PBMCs or T cells enriched from blood (not recorded which). The chain uses TRBV28 and TRBJ1-5; D unclear. CDR3: CASRAPNQPQHF. CDR3 sequence (DNA): TGTGCCAGCAGAGCCCCCAATCAGCCCCAGCATTTT.